This T cell receptor beta chain was recorded in a study of Tregs in tolerant kidney transplant recipients. Regarding the study as a whole: Biological reproducibility was not directly addressed, but technical replication error appeared minimal. The most relevant donor-specific Treg TCRbeta repertoire apparently came from expansion with activated donor B cells.

As to this clone: No antigen is known for it. The observed sequence ends 3 residues before the CDR3 terminus, with the missing tail filled in from the germline J gene.

Thawed PBMCs were FACS-sorted into unstimulated CD4+CD25+CD127- regulatory T cells, CD4+CD25- non-regulatory cells, CD4 and CD8 cells. Generated by immunoSEQ multiplex PCR, the TCRdb table keeps only in-frame clones and is missing some. The sample includes tens of thousands of clones. Trimming removed 4 bases at V and 4 bases at J, with 7 bases between. The CDR3 length is 11 residues. Per germline, CDR1 SQVTM and CDR2 ANQGSEA. Sequenced here: CD4+ T cells from blood, sampled before the transplant. The sequence derives from a human donor who received a combined kidney and bone marrow transplant. The rearrangement uses TRBV29-1 and TRBJ1-2; D is undetermined. CDR3 protein: CSVGGIYGYTF. CDR3 DNA (partial): TGCAGCGTTGGCGGGATCTATGGC.